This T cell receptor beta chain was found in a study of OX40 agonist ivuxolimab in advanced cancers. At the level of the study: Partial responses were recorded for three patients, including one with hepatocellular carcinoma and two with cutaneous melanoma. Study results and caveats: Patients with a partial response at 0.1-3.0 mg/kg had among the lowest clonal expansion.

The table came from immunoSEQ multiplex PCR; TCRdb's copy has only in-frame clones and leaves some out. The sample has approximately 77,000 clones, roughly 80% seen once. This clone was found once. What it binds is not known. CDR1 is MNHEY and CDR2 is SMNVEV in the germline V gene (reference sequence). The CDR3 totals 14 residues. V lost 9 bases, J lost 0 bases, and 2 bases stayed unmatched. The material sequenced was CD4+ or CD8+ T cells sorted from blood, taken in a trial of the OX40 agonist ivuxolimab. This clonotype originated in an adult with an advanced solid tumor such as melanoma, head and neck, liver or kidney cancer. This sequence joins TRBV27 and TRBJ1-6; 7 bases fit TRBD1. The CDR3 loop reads CASRQGSYNSPLHF. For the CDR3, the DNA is TGTGCCAGTCGACAGGGCTCCTATAATTCACCCCTCCACTTT.